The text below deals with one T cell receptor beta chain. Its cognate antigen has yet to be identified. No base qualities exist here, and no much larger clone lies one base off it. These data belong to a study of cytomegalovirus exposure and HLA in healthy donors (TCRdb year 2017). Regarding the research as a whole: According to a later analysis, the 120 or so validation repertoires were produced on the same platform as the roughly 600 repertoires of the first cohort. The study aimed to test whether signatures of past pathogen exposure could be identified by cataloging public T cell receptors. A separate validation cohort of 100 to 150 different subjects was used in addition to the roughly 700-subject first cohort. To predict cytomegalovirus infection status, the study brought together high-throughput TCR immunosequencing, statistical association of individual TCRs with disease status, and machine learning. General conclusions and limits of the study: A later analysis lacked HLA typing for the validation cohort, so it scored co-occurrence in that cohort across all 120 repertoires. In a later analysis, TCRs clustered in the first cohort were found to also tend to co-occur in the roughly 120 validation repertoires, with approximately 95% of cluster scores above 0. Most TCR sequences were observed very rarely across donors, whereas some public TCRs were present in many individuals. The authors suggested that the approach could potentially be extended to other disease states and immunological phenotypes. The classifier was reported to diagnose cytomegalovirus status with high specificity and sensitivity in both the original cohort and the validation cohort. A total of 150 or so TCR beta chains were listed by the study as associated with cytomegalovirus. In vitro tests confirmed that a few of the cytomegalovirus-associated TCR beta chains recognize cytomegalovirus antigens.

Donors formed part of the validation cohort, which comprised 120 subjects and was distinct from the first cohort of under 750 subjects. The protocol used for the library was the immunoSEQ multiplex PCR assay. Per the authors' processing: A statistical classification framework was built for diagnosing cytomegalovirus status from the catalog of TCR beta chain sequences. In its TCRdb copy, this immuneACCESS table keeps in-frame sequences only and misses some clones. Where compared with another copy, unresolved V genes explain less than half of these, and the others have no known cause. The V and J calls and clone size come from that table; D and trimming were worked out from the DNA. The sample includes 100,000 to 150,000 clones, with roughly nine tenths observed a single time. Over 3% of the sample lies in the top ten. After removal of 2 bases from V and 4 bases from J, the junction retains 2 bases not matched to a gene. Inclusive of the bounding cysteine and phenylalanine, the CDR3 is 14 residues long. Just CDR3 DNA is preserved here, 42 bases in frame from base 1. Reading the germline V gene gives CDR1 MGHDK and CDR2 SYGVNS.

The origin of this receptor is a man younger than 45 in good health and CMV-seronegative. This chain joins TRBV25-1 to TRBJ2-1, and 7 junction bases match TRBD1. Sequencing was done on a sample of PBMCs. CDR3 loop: CASSEPGQYNEQFF. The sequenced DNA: TGTGCCAGCAGTGAACCGGGACAGTACAATGAGCAGTTCTTC.